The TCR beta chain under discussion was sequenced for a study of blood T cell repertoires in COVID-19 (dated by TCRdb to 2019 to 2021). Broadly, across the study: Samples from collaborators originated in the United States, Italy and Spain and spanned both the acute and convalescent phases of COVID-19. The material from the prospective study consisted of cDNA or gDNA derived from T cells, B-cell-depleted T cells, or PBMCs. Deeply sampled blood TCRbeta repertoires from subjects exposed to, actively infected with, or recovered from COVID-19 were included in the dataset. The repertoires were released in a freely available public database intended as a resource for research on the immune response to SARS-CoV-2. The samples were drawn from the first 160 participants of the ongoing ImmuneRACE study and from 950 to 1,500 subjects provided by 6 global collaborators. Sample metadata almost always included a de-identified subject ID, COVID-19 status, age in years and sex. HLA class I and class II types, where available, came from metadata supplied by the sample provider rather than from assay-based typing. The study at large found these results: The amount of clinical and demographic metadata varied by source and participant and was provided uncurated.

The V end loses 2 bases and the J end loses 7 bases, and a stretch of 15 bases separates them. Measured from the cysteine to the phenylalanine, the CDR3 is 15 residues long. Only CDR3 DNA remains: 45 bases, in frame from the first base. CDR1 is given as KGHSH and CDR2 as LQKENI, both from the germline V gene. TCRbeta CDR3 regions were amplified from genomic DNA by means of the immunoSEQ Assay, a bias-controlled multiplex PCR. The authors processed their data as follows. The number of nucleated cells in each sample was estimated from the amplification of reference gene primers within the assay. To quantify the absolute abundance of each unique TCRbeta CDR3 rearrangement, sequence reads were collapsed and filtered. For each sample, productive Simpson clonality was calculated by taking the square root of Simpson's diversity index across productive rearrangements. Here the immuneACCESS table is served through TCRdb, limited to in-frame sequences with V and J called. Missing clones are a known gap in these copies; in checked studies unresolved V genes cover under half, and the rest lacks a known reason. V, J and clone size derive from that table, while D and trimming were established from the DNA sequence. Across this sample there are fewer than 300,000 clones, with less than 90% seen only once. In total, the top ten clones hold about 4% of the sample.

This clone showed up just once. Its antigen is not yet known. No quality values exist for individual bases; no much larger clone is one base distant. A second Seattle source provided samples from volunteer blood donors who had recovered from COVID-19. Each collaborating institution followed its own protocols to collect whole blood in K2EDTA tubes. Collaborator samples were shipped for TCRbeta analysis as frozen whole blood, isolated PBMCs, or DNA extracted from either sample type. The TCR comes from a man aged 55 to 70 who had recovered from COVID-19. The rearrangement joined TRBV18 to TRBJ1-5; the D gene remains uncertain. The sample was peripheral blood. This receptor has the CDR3 CASSPISSSAQPQHF. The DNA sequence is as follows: TGTGCCAGCTCACCAATTAGCTCTTCGGCGCAGCCCCAGCATTTT.